A single sample gave rise to the 21 T cell receptor beta chains below, sequenced in a study of T cells in Graves' hyperthyroidism and ophthalmopathy. Template material for amplifying TCR beta CDR3 regions consisted of RNA transcripts. With the HTBI primer set, the TCR CDR3 went through a first round of RT-PCR. From the multiplex PCR reads, TCRdb called clonotypes with MiXCR, one entry per CDR3 protein. The sample lists 380,000 or so distinct CDR3 sequences, about 18% occurring once. Input material: blood. The receptors here all came from a woman aged 18-35 years with Graves' hyperthyroidism.

On this clonotype itself: A read error may explain this, as a much larger clone is one base away. V and J are TRBV20-1 and TRBJ2-2, with TRBD2 matching 14 bases. The CDR3 is 15 residues long. Germline CDR1 DFQATT, CDR2 SNEGSKA (reference sequence). V lost 5 bases to trimming and J lost 7 bases; unmatched junction nucleotides: 6. Here the CDR3 DNA reads TGCAGTGCTGAGGGACTAGCGGGGGTCATCGGGGAGCTGTTTTTT. It encodes CSAEGLAGVIGELFF.

This clonotype was seen at least ten times. The chain uses TRBV9 and TRBJ2-7; D is perhaps TRBD1 (5 bases). The germline CDR1 and CDR2 sequences are SGDLS and YYNGEE. CDR3 size: 15 residues. Trimming shortened V by 4 bases and J by 3 bases, and 17 bases separated the two germline ends. CDR3 in DNA: TGTGCCAGCAGCCCCCAGCCACAGGTCGGCTACGAGCAGTACTTC. This sequence encodes CASSPQPQVGYEQYF.

J is TRBJ2-7 and V is TRBV20-1; D gene ambiguous. V was clipped by 4 bases and J by 5 bases, with 6 bases between them. The germline gives CDR1 DFQATT, CDR2 SNEGSKA (reference sequence). The CDR3 sequence is 10 residues long. For the CDR3, the DNA is TGCAGTGCTATTTTCAACGAGCAGTACTTC. Amino acid sequence: CSAIFNEQYF.

In this sample, this clonotype turned up many times. The chain links TRBV20-1 to TRBJ2-5; 14 positions agree with TRBD2. CDR1 and CDR2 from the germline V gene are DFQATT and SNEGSKA (reference sequence). V lost 3 bases to trimming and J lost 9 bases; unmatched junction nucleotides: 6. The CDR3 is 14 amino acids. Written as DNA, the CDR3 is TGCAGTGCTAGGGTCCGACTAGCGGGGGGGGCCCAGTACTTC. Translation: CSARVRLAGGAQYF.

The rearrangement joins TRBV12-5 to TRBJ1-1; a weak D match, TRBD1 (6 bases). CDR3 length: 14 amino acids. CDR1 and CDR2 (germline): LGHNT, FRNRAP. The V end was cut by 3 bases, the J end by 0 bases, with 8 bases between. The CDR3 DNA follows: TGTGCTAGTGGTTTAGGACAGTTGAACACTGAAGCTTTCTTT. Translated: CASGLGQLNTEAFF.

This clonotype has at least ten counts. V usage is TRBV7-2 and J usage is TRBJ1-2; D not certain. The germline CDR1 and CDR2 sequences are SGHTA and FQGNSA. Trimming removed 2 bases from V and 5 bases from J, with 12 bases in between. The CDR3 extends over 14 amino acids. Written as DNA, the CDR3 is TGTGCCAGCAGCTTAAAAGGGATGATGTATGGCTACACCTTC. Its protein is CASSLKGMMYGYTF.

The chain joins TRBV4-1 to TRBJ1-1; D is undetermined. The V gene lost 2 bases and the J gene lost 1 base, with 20 bases spanning the gap. Germline CDR1 MGHRA, CDR2 YSYEKL. This CDR3 has 18 residues. CDR3 sequence (DNA): TGCGCCAGCAGCCAAAACGGTCGTCTGGGTCGGGGGAACACTGAAGCTTTCTTT. Encoded protein: CASSQNGRLGRGNTEAFF.

The gene calls are TRBV6-1 and TRBJ2-7; D unclear. Trimming took off 4 bases at V and 3 bases at J, with 22 bases between the two ends. CDR1 and CDR2 (germline): MNHNS, SASEGT. The CDR3 sequence is 17 residues long. CDR3 residues: CASSGRNKVVLVYEQYF. Written as DNA, the CDR3 is TGTGCCAGCAGTGGGAGAAACAAGGTGGTACTTGTCTACGAGCAGTACTTC.

In this sample, this clonotype turned up many times. One end of the junction does not line up with germline, which may come from a read error. V and J are TRBV6-2 or TRBV6-3 and TRBJ2-2; 9 positions match TRBD1. CDR1 and CDR2 from the germline V gene are MNHEY and SVGEGT. The CDR3 has 14 residues. CDR3 residues: CASRPGTGTGGLFF. The CDR3 nucleotides are TGTGCCAGCAGGCCCGGGACAGGGACCGGGGGGCTGTTTTTT.

This clonotype occurred many times. V is TRBV5-1 and J is TRBJ1-2, with TRBD1 as a possible D gene (5 bases). This CDR3 is 14 amino acids long. With 1 base removed from V and 3 bases from J, the gap between germline ends came to 10 bases. From germline, CDR1 is SGHRS and CDR2 YFSETQ. The CDR3 sequence is CASSLSQGDYGYTF. The CDR3 region has the DNA TGCGCCAGCAGCTTGAGTCAGGGTGACTATGGCTACACCTTC.

In this sample, this clonotype turned up many times. The chain links TRBV20-1 to TRBJ2-5; 12 bases map to TRBD2. The CDR3 loop spans 16 amino acids. Germline V lookup: CDR1 DFQATT, CDR2 SNEGSKA (reference sequence). V gave up 1 base and J gave up 1 base; unmatched junction bases: 4. CDR3 bases: TGCAGTGCTAGAGGGACTAGCGGGGATACCCAAGAGACCCAGTACTTC. Its translation: CSARGTSGDTQETQYF.

This clonotype was seen a few times. The V and J genes are TRBV2 and TRBJ2-7; no clear D gene. V lost 8 bases and J lost 0, with 11 bases in between. The germline V gene has CDR1 SNHLY and CDR2 FYNNEI. The CDR3 is 13 residues long. This CDR3 reads CASFPGFSYEQYF. The DNA for the CDR3 is TGTGCCAGCTTCCCAGGATTCTCCTACGAGCAGTACTTC.

Of note for this clonotype: This sequence may be a read error, since a much larger clone differs from it by one base. The rearrangement uses TRBV6-1 and TRBJ2-5; possible D gene TRBD1, 5 bases. This CDR3 is built from 15 residues. The germline V gene has CDR1 MNHNS and CDR2 SASEGT. CDR3 nucleotides: TGTGGCAGCAGTGAAGCGCTGTCCAGGGTTGAGACCCAGTACTTC. It encodes CGSSEALSRVETQYF.

This clonotype was counted at least ten times. The V and J genes are TRBV25-1 and TRBJ1-2; no firm D call. The CDR3 extends over 15 amino acids. The V end was cut by 2 bases, the J end by 2 bases, with 12 bases between. The germline gives CDR1 MGHDK, CDR2 SYGVNS. The CDR3 loop is CASSENAARNYGYTF. The CDR3 DNA reads TGTGCCAGCAGTGAAAACGCGGCCAGGAACTATGGCTACACCTTC.

This clonotype was found a few times. The chain is built from TRBV18 and TRBJ2-7; D is perhaps TRBD1 (5 bases). The CDR3 is 13 residues long. The germline V gene encodes CDR1 KGHSH and CDR2 LQKENI. The germline V and J ends were trimmed by 2 bases and 5 bases, with 10 bases remaining between them. The CDR3 region is CASSPGRADEQYF. In DNA form, the CDR3 reads TGTGCCAGCTCACCAGGCAGGGCCGACGAGCAGTACTTC.

This clonotype was recorded at least ten times. The V call is TRBV12-3 or TRBV12-4, the J call TRBJ1-1, with 8 nucleotides matching TRBD1. V shed 5 bases and J 5 bases; nucleotides not matched to a gene: 10. This CDR3 region has 15 residues. The CDR3: CASSGDRTGSTEAFF. The CDR3 DNA reads as TGTGCCAGCAGTGGGGATCGGACAGGGAGTACTGAAGCTTTCTTT.

This chain uses TRBV5-6 with TRBJ1-2; 8 bases line up with TRBD1. In germline, CDR1 is SGHDT, CDR2 YYEEEE. The trim removed 3 bases at V and 6 bases at J, leaving 13 bases unmatched. The CDR3 totals 16 residues. The CDR3: CASSYPPSRTGNGYTF. The CDR3 nucleotides read TGTGCCAGCAGCTATCCCCCTAGTAGGACAGGGAATGGCTACACCTTC.

J is TRBJ2-3 and V is TRBV20-1, with TRBD2 as a possible D gene (6 bases). The germline V gene has CDR1 DFQATT and CDR2 SNEGSKA (reference sequence). V was pared by 2 bases and J by 4 bases, with 25 bases between. This CDR3 has 18 residues. The CDR3 DNA sequence: TGCAGTGCTAGATCCTTTGGGAGTTTCAGCGGGCTGGCAGATACGCAGTATTTT. This codes for CSARSFGSFSGLADTQYF.

This clonotype has ten or more counts. The chain is built from TRBV6-5 and TRBJ1-5, with 8 positions matching TRBD1. CDR3 length: 13 amino acids. Looked up from germline, CDR1 is MNHEY and CDR2 is SVGAGI. Losses at the gene ends were 5 bases for V and 11 bases for J; bases not matched to a gene: 8. CDR3 protein: CASSNNRGWSQHF. The CDR3 nucleotides read TGTGCCAGCAGTAACAACAGGGGGTGGTCCCAGCATTTT.

At least ten counts were recorded for this clonotype. The V and J genes are TRBV5-5 and TRBJ1-2; D gene ambiguous. There are 11 residues in the CDR3. The ends were cut back, 1 base at V and 7 bases at J, with 5 bases in the middle. The V gene's germline CDR1 is SGHKS and CDR2 YYEKEE (reference sequence). In DNA form, the CDR3 reads TGTGCCAGCAGCTTGCTCGTTGGCTACACCTTC. Amino acid sequence: CASSLLVGYTF.

This clonotype was seen repeatedly, ten times or more. CDR3 region: CASSEGGNSGNTIYF. In DNA form, the CDR3 reads TGTGCCAGCAGTGAAGGTGGAAACTCTGGAAACACCATATATTTT. The chain couples TRBV2 to TRBJ1-3, with D uncertain. There are 15 residues in the CDR3. The V end was cut by 1 base, the J end by 0 bases, with 7 bases between. Per the germline V gene, CDR1 is SNHLY and CDR2 is FYNNEI.